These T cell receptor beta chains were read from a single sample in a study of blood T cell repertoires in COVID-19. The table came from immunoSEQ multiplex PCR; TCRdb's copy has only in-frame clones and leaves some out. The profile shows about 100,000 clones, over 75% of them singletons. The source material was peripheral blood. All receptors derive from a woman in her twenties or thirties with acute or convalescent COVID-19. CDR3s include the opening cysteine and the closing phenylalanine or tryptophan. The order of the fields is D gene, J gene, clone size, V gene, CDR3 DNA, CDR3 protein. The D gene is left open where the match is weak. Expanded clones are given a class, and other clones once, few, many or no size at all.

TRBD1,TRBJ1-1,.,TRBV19,TGTGCCAGTAGTATGGACAGGCAGAACACTGAAGCTTTCTTT,CASSMDRQNTEAFF
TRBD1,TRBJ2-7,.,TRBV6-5,TGTGCCAGCAGTCCAACAGGGGACTCCTACGAGCAGTACTTC,CASSPTGDSYEQYF
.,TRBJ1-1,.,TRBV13,TGTGCCAGCGGGGTTAGTGAGCAGGGGCGATGGGTGAAAACTGAAGCTTTCTTT,CASGVSEQGRWVKTEAFF
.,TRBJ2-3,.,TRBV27,TGTGCCAGCAGTTTAGATGGCAGGGGTACAGATACGCAGTATTTT,CASSLDGRGTDTQYF
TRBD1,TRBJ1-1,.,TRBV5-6,TGTGCCAGCAGCGTAAACAGGGGTATGAACACTGAAGCTTTCTTT,CASSVNRGMNTEAFF
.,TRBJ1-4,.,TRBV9,TGTGCCAGCAGCGGGCAGGGTAATGAAAAACTGTTTTTT,CASSGQGNEKLFF
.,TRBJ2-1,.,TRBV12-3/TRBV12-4,TGTGCCAGCAGTTTCCCCAACGAGGTTGAGCAGTTCTTC,CASSFPNEVEQFF
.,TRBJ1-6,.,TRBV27,TGTGCCAGCAGCCCCCGAGGGAGCTCCTATAATTCACCCCTCCACTTT,CASSPRGSSYNSPLHF
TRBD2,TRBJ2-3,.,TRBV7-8,TGTGCCAGCAGATACACTCCGGGACTAGTCGATTCTAGCACAGATACGCAGTATTTT,CASRYTPGLVDSSTDTQYF
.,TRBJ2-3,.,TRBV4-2,TGTGCCAGCAGCCAACAGACAGCCGATACGCAGTATTTT,CASSQQTADTQYF
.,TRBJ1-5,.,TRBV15,TGTGCCACCAGCAGGATTACAGGGAGGGCTCAGCCCCAGCATTTT,CATSRITGRAQPQHF
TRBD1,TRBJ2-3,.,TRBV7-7,TGTGCCAGCAGCTTTGGGACAGGCGTCTTCACAGATACGCAGTATTTT,CASSFGTGVFTDTQYF
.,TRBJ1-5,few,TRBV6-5,TGTGCCAGCAAGTCGGGGGGAATTCAGCCCCAGCATTTT,CASKSGGIQPQHF
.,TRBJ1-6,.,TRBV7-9,TGTGCCAGCAGCTTGGGCTCCGCTTCACCCCTCCACTTT,CASSLGSASPLHF
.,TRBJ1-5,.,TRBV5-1,TGCGCCAGCAGCCGTAAACAGGGTAAGATCAGCAATCAGCCCCAGCATTTT,CASSRKQGKISNQPQHF
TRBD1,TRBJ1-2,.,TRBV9,TGTGCCAGCAGCCCCCGACAGGGGAACTATGGCTACACCTTC,CASSPRQGNYGYTF
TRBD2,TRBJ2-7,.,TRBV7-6,TGTGCCAGCAGCTTCGGACTAGCGGGGGGACGCCGGTACTTC,CASSFGLAGGRRYF
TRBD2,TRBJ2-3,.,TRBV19,TGTGCCAGTAAAACAGCGGGGGCCGGGGGTACGCAGTATTTT,CASKTAGAGGTQYF
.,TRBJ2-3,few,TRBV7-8,TGTGCCAGCAGCTTAGTTAGGGGCGCGAGCACAGATACGCAGTATTTT,CASSLVRGASTDTQYF
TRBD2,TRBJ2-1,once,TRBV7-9,TGTGCCAGCTCTCTTAGCGGGGGGGATGAGCAGTTCTTC,CASSLSGGDEQFF
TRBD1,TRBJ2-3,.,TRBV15,TGTGCCACCAGGGCCTCCGGACAGGGGGATTCAGATACGCAGTATTTT,CATRASGQGDSDTQYF
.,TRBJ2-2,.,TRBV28,TGTGCCAGCAGTTTATTCGCGGGGGGGGACAGGGGACCCGTTCGAGCCGGGGAGCTGTTTTTT,CASSLFAGGDRGPVRAGELFF
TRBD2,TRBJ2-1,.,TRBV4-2,TGTGCCAGCAGCCAATTCCTAGGCGGCGGGGGGGCCTCGGATGAGCAGTTCTTC,CASSQFLGGGGASDEQFF
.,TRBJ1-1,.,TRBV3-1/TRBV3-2,TGTGCCAGCAGCCAAGAAAGCGGGACTTTCTTT,CASSQESGTFF
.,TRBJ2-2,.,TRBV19,TGTGCCAGTCGACAGGTTGGTGACACCGGGGAGCTGTTTTTT,CASRQVGDTGELFF
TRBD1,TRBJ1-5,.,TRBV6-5,TGTGCCAGCACCAGGGGACAGGGGCAGCCCCAGCATTTT,CASTRGQGQPQHF
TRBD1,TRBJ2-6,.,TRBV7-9,TGTGCCAGCAGCTTAGGTTTGGGACAGGGGGCGCGCGGGGCCAACGTCCTGACTTTC,CASSLGLGQGARGANVLTF
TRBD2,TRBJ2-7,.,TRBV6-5,TGTGCCAGCAGTCGGGGGGACGACTACGAGCAGTACTTC,CASSRGDDYEQYF
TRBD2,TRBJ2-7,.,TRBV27,TGTGCCAGCAGTTTATGGCCCAGCGGGGGTCGCGAGCAGTACTTC,CASSLWPSGGREQYF
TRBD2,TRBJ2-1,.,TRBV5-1,TGCGCCAGCAGCTCCCTAGCGGGGACCAATGAGCAGTTCTTC,CASSSLAGTNEQFF
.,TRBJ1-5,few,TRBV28,TGTGCCAGCAGCCCCGTACAGATTTATCAGCCCCAGCATTTT,CASSPVQIYQPQHF
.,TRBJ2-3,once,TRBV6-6,TGTGCCAGCAGTTACGGACTCAGCACAGATACGCAGTATTTT,CASSYGLSTDTQYF
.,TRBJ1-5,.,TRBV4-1,TGCGCCAGCAGCCAAGATAGTAGCCCCTATAGCAATCAGCCCCAGCATTTT,CASSQDSSPYSNQPQHF
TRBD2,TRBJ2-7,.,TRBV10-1,TGCGCCAGCAGTGAGGGCTCTAGCGGGGGTTACGAGCAGTACTTC,CASSEGSSGGYEQYF
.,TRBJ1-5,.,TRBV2,TGTGCCAGCAGTGGGCAGGCCAATCAGCCCCAGCATTTT,CASSGQANQPQHF
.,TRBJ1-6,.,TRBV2,TGTGCCACCCTAGGACAAGGAAATTCACCCCTCCACTTT,CATLGQGNSPLHF
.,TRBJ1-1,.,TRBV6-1,TGTGCCAGCAGTGAACAGGGCCCGGCGACTGAAGCTTTCTTT,CASSEQGPATEAFF
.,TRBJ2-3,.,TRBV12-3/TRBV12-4,TGTGCCAGCAGGTCGAGCAGGGATACGCAGTATTTT,CASRSSRDTQYF
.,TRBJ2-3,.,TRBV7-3,TGTGCCAGCAGCTTAACCGGGGGGCAGGCCGATACGCAGTATTTT,CASSLTGGQADTQYF
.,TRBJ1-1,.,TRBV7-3,TGTGCCAGCAGCCTGACAGGTAGAGATGAAGCTTTCTTT,CASSLTGRDEAFF
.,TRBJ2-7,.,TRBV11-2,TGTGCCAGCAGCTTAGCCAGCTCCTACGAGCAGTACTTC,CASSLASSYEQYF
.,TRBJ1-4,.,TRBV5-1,TGCGCCAGCAGCTTGGAGGGGCGCACTAATGAAAAACTGTTTTTT,CASSLEGRTNEKLFF
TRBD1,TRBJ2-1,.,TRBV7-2,TGTGCCAGCAGCACCTCCCGGGACAGGGTTAATGAGCAGTTCTTC,CASSTSRDRVNEQFF
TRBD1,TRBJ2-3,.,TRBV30,TGTGCCTTCCAACGGGACAGCCGCACAGATACGCAGTATTTT,CAFQRDSRTDTQYF
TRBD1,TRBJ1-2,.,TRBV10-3,TGTGCCATCACCCCCGGGACAGGGGGCTCAAGCTATGGCTACACCTTC,CAITPGTGGSSYGYTF
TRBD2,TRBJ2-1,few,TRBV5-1,TGCGCCAGCAGCTTGTCTAGCGGGGGGCCAAATGAGCAGTTCTTC,CASSLSSGGPNEQFF
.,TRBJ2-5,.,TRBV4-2,TGTGCCAGCAGCCAAGGTGGGAGTAGGGGGGGGGCCGGAGAGACCCAGTACTTC,CASSQGGSRGGAGETQYF
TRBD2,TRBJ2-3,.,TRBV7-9,TGTGCCAGCAGCCCGGGCGGGGGGCCCGCAGATACGCAGTATTTT,CASSPGGGPADTQYF